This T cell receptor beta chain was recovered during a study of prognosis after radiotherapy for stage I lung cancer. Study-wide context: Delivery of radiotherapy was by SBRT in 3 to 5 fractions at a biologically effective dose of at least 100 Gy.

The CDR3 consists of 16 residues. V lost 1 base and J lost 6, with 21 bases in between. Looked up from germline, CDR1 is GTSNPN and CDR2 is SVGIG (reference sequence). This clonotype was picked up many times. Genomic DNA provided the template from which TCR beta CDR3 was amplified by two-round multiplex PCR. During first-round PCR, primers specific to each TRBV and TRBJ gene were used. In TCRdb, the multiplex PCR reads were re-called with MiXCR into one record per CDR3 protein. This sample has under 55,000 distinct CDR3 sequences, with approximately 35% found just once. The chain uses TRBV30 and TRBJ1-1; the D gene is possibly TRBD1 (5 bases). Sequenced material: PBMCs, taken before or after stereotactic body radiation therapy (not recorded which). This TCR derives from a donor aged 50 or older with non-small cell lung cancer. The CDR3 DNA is TGTGCCTGGAGTGACGAGAGCGTCACTGGGGACCCTGAAGCTTTCTTT. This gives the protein CAWSDESVTGDPEAFF.